This T cell receptor (beta chain) emerged from a study of a mutant IDH1 vaccine in newly diagnosed glioma. Turning to the study itself: Initiation of the vaccine course occurred 4-6 weeks after radiotherapy alone, or alongside temozolomide cycles. Among treated patients, 62.5% were male and roughly 38% female, and mean age was approximately 43 years.

The repertoire was sequenced with immunoSEQ multiplex PCR; TCRdb's copy has only in-frame clones and lacks some. The sample carries roughly 51,000 clones, about 81% recorded once. Time point indicated: week 23, last vaccination. A 20-mer mutant IDH1 peptide at 300 ug was injected subcutaneously with topical imiquimod. Germline V gene lookup returns CDR1 GTSNPN and CDR2 SVGIG (reference sequence). The CDR3 is 14 amino acids. Points on this clone: Antigen specificity is unknown. Sequence at one end of the junction differs from germline and may be a read error.

The TCR originated in a woman aged 35 to 49 with glioma. Some clones in this sample may be carry-over from other donors' samples. The chain uses TRBV30 and TRBJ1-5; possible D gene TRBD1, 5 bases. The material sequenced was PBMCs, taken from a glioma patient whose treatment included an IDH1 peptide vaccine. CDR3 loop: CAWDQGQGNRPQHF. The CDR3 nucleotides are TGTGCCTGGGATCAGGGTCAAGGCAATCGGCCCCAGCATTTT.